This record covers a single T cell receptor (beta chain). This sample is drawn from a study of blood T cell repertoires in COVID-19. Study-wide context: Material from acute and convalescent COVID-19 was sourced from the United States, Italy and Spain. Nucleic acid was either cDNA or gDNA, and it came from T cells, B-cell-depleted T cells, or PBMCs.

Study processing details: By means of reference gene primer amplification, nucleated cell counts were estimated. Clones were sequenced by immunoSEQ multiplex PCR, and TCRdb holds only the in-frame ones, with some missing. The V and J calls and clone size come from that table; D and trimming were worked out from the DNA. Among 55,000 to 80,000 clones listed, roughly 80% were seen once. CDR1 and CDR2 from the germline V gene are SGHTA and FQGNSA. V shed 6 bases, J shed 4 bases, and the junction held 7 bases outside the gene matches. The CDR3 contains 14 residues. The chain has TRBV7-2 and TRBJ1-2; 8 nucleotides agree with TRBD1. The sequenced sample consisted of peripheral blood. This TCR came from a woman aged 70-85 years with acute or convalescent COVID-19. CDR3 bases: TGTGCCAGCAGATTAATAGGGACAGGCTATGGCTACACCTTC. This sequence encodes CASRLIGTGYGYTF.